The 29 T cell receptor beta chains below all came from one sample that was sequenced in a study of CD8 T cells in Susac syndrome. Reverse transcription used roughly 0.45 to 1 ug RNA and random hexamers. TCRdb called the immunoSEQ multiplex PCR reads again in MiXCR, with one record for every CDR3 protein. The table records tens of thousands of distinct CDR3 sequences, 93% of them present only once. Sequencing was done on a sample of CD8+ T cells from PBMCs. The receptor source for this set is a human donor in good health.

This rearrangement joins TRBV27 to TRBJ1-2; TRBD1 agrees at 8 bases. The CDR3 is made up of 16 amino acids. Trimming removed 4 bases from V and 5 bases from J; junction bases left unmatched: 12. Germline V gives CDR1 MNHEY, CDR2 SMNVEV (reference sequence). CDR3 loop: CASSSDRAIKPYGYTF. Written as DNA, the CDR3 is TGTGCCAGCAGTTCGGACAGGGCCATAAAGCCGTATGGCTACACCTTC.

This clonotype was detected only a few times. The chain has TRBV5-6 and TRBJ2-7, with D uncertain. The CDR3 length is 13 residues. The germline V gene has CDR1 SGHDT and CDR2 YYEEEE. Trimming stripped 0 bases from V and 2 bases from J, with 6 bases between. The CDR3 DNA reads TGTGCCAGCAGCTTGGGCTTAACCTACGAGCAGTACTTC. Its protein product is CASSLGLTYEQYF.

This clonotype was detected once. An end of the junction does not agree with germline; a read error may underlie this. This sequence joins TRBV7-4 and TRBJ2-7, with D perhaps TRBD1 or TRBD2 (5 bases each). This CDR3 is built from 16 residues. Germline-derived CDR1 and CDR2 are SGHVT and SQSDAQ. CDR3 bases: TGTGCCAGCAGCTTAGCGGGGGACCTGAGCTCCTGCGAGCAGTACTTC. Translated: CASSLAGDLSSCEQYF.

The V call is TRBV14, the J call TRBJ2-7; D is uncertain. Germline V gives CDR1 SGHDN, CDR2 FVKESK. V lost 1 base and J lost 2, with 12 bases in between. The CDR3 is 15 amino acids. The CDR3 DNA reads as TGTGCCAGCAGCCAAGGGCTTTCACGAACCTACGAGCAGTACTTC. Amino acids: CASSQGLSRTYEQYF.

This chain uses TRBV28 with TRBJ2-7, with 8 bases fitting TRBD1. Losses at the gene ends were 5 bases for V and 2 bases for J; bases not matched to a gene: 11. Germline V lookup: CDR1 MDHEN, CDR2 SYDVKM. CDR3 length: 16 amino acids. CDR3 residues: CASSHRWGTGTYEQYF. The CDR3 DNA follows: TGTGCCAGCAGTCATCGGTGGGGGACAGGAACCTACGAGCAGTACTTC. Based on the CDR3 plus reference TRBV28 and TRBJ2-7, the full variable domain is DVKVTQSSRYLVKRTGEKVFLECVQDMDHENMFWYRQDPGLGLRLIYFSYDVKMKEKGDIPEGYSVSREKKERFSLILESASTNQTSMYLCASSHRWGTGTYEQYFGPGTRLTVT.

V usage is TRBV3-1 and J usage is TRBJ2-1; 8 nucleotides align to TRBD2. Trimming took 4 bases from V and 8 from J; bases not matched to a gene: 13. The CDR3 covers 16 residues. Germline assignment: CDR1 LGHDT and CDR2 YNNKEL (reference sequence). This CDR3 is CASSPRRGGRIYEQFF. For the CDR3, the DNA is TGTGCCAGCAGCCCACGGCGGGGCGGGAGGATATATGAGCAGTTCTTC.

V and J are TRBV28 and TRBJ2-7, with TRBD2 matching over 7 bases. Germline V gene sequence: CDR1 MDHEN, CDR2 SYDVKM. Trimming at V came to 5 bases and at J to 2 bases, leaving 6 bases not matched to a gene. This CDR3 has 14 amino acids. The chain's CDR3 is CASSHAGVTYEQYF. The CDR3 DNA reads TGTGCCAGCAGTCATGCGGGGGTAACCTACGAGCAGTACTTC.

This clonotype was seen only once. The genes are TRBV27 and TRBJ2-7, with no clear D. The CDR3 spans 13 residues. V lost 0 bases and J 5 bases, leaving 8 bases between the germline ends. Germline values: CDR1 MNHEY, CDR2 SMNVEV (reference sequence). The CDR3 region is CASSLSKVNEQYF. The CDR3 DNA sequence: TGTGCCAGCAGTTTATCGAAAGTTAACGAGCAGTACTTC.

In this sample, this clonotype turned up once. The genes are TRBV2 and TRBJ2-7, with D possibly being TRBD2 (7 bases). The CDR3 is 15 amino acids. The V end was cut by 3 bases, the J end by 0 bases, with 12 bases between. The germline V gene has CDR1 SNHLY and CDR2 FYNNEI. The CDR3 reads CASSDEGGSSYEQYF. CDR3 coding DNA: TGTGCCAGCAGTGATGAGGGGGGGAGCTCCTACGAGCAGTACTTC.

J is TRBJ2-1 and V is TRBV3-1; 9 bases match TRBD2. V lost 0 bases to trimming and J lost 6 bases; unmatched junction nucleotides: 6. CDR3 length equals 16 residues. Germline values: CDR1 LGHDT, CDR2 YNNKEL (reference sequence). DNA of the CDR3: TGTGCCAGCAGCCAAGATTGGGGACTAGCCTTCAATGAGCAGTTCTTC. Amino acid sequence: CASSQDWGLAFNEQFF.

Written as DNA, the CDR3 is TGTGCCAGCAGTACGGGCGGGAGGGCCAATGAGCAGTTCTTC. Its translation is CASSTGGRANEQFF. The V call is TRBV28, the J call TRBJ2-1, with 9 nucleotides matching TRBD2. The CDR3 is made up of 14 amino acids. V gave up 5 bases and J gave up 6 bases; unmatched junction bases: 5. Looked up from germline, CDR1 is MDHEN and CDR2 is SYDVKM.

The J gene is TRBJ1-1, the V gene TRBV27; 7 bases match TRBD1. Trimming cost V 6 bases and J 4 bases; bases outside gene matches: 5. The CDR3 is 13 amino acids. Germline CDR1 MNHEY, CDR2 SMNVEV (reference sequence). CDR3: CASRPDRATEAFF. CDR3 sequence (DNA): TGTGCCAGCAGACCCGACAGGGCCACTGAAGCTTTCTTT.

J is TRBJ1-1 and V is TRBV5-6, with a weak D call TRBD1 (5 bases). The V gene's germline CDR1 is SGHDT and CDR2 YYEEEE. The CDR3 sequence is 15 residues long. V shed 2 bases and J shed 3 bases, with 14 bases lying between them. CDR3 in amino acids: CASSFWVTGHTEAFF. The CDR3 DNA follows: TGTGCCAGCAGCTTTTGGGTAACAGGACACACTGAAGCTTTCTTT. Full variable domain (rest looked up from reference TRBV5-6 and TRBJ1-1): DAGVTQSPTHLIKTRGQQVTLRCSPKSGHDTVSWYQQALGQGPQFIFQYYEEEERQRGNFPDRFSGHQFPNYSSELNVNALLLGDSALYLCASSFWVTGHTEAFFGQGTRLTVV.

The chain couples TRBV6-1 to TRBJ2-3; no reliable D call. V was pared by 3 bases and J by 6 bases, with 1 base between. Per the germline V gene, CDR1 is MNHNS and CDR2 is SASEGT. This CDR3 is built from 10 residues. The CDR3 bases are TGTGCCAGCAGTGATGATACGCAGTATTTT. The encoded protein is CASSDDTQYF.

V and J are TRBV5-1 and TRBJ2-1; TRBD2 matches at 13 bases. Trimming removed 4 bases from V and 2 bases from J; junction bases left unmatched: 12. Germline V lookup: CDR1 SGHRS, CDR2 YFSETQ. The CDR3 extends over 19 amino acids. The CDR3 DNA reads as TGCGCCAGCAGCATGGGACTAGCGGGAACGGGGTCAACCTACAATGAGCAGTTCTTC. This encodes CASSMGLAGTGSTYNEQFF.

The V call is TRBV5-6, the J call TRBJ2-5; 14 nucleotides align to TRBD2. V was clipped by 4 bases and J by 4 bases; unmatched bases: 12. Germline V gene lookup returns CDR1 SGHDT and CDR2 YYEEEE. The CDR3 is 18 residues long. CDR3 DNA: TGTGCCAGCAGCCCCCTGGGACTAGCGGGAGAATCGAGAGAGACCCAGTACTTC. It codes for CASSPLGLAGESRETQYF.

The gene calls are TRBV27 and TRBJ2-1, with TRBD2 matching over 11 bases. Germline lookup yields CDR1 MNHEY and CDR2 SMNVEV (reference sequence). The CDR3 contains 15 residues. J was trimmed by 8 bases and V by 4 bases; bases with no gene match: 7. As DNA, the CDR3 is TGTGCCAGCAGTTCCGGGACTAGCGGAGAGGATGAGCAGTTCTTC. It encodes CASSSGTSGEDEQFF.

CDR3 region: CASSLEQQYEQYF. DNA for the CDR3: TGTGCCAGCAGCTTAGAGCAGCAATACGAGCAGTACTTC. V gene TRBV11-2 combines with J gene TRBJ2-7; D unresolved. In germline, CDR1 is SGHAT, CDR2 FQNNGV. This CDR3 contains 13 residues. Trimming removed 0 bases from V and 4 bases from J, with 7 bases in between.

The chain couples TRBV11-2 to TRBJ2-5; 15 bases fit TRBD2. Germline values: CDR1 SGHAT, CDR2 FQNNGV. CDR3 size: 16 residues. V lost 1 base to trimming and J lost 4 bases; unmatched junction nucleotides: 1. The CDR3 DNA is TGTGCCAGCAGCTTAGGGGGACTAGCGGGAGGAGAGACCCAGTACTTC. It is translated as CASSLGGLAGGETQYF.

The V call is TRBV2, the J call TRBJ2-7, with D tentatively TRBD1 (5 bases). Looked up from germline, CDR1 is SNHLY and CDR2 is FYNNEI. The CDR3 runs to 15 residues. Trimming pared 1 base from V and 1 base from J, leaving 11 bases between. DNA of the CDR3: TGTGCCAGCAGTGAAGGTAATAGACAGTCCTACGAGCAGTACTTC. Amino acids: CASSEGNRQSYEQYF.

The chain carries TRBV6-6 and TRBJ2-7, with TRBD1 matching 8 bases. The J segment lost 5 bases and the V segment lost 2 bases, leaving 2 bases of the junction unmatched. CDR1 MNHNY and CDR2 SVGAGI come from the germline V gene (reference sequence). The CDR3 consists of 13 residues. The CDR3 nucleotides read TGTGCCAGCAGTTACGGACAGGGAGACGAGCAGTACTTC. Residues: CASSYGQGDEQYF.

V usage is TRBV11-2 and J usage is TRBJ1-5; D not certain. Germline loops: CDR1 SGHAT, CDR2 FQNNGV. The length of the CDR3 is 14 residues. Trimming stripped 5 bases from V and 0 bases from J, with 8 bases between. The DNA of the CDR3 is TGTGCCAGCAGCATGGGGTATAGCAATCAGCCCCAGCATTTT. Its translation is CASSMGYSNQPQHF.

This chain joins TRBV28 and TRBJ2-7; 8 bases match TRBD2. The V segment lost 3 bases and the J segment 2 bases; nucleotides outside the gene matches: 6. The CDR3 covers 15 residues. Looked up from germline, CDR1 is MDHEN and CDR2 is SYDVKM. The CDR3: CASSLRLAGAYEQYF. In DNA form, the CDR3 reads TGTGCCAGCAGTTTGCGCCTAGCGGGCGCCTACGAGCAGTACTTC.

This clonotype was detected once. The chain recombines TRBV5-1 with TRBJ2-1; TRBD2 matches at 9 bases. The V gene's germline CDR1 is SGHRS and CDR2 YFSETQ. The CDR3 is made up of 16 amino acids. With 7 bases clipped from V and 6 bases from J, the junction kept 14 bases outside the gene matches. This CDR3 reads CASSSAVGLASNEQFF. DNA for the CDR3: TGCGCCAGCTCCTCTGCTGTGGGACTAGCATCCAATGAGCAGTTCTTC.

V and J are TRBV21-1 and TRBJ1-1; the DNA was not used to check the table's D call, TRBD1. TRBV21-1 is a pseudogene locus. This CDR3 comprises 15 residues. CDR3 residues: CASSKRAGGRTEVFF. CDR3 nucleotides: TGTGCCAGCAGCAAGAGGGCAGGGGGACGCACTGAAGTTTTCTTT.

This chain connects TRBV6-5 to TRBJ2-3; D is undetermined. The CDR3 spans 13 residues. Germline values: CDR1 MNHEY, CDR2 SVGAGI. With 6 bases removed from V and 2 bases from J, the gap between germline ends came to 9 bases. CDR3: CASSGGLTDTQYF. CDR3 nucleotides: TGTGCCAGCAGCGGCGGCCTCACAGATACGCAGTATTTT.

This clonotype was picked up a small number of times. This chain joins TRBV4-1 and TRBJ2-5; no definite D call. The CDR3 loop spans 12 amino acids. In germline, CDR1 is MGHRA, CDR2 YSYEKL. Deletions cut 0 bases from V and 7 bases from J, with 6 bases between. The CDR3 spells CASSQDTGTQYF. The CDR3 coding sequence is TGCGCCAGCAGCCAAGATACGGGGACCCAGTACTTC.

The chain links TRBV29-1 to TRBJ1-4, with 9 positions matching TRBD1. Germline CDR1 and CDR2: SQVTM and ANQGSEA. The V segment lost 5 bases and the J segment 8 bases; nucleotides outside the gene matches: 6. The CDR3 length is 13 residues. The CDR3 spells CSVPGQGGEKLFF. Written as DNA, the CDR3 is TGCAGCGTTCCGGGACAGGGAGGAGAAAAACTGTTTTTT.

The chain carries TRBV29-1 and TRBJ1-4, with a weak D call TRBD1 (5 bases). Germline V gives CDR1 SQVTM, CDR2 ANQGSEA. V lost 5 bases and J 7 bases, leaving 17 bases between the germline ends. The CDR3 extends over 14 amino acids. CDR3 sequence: CSVRGGHLGEKLFF. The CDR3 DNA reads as TGCAGCGTTAGGGGCGGACACCTTGGTGAAAAACTGTTTTTT.